Listed below are T cell receptor beta chains from one sample, sequenced in a study of shared clonotypes between healthy human individuals. TCRdb's table, derived via immunoSEQ multiplex PCR, lists solely in-frame clones and lacks some. The sample includes 730,000 or so clones, about three quarters of them seen just once. Sequenced: memory CD4+ T cells sorted from blood. The receptor source for this set is a woman aged 25 to 39 in good health. The CDR3 runs from the conserved cysteine through the conserved F or W. The D gene is left open where the match is weak. The size of a clone is reported for some rows only, either as once, few or many, or as a class for expanded clones.

d_call: TRBD1
j_call: TRBJ1-5
clone_size: NA
v_call: TRBV7-2
cdr3_aa: CASSLDRGGNQPQHF
cdr3_nt: TGTGCCAGCAGCTTGGACAGGGGAGGCAATCAGCCCCAGCATTTT

d_call: NA
j_call: TRBJ2-4
clone_size: once
v_call: TRBV7-2
cdr3_aa: CASSQPKNIQYF
cdr3_nt: TGTGCCAGCAGTCAGCCCAAAAACATTCAGTACTTC

d_call: NA
j_call: TRBJ2-7
clone_size: NA
v_call: TRBV5-4
cdr3_aa: CASSLRVGGREVYEQYF
cdr3_nt: TGTGCCAGCAGCTTGCGGGTTGGAGGCAGGGAAGTCTACGAGCAGTACTTC

d_call: NA
j_call: TRBJ1-2
clone_size: few
v_call: TRBV25-1
cdr3_aa: CASRGANYGYTF
cdr3_nt: TGTGCCAGCAGGGGGGCTAACTATGGCTACACCTTC

d_call: TRBD1
j_call: TRBJ1-2
clone_size: NA
v_call: TRBV5-3
cdr3_aa: CARSISRQGCYGYTF
cdr3_nt: TGTGCCAGAAGCATTTCAAGACAGGGATGCTATGGCTACACCTTC

d_call: NA
j_call: TRBJ2-4
clone_size: few
v_call: TRBV30
cdr3_aa: CAWSVQGGKNIQYF
cdr3_nt: TGTGCCTGGAGTGTACAAGGGGGCAAAAACATTCAGTACTTC

d_call: NA
j_call: TRBJ1-4
clone_size: NA
v_call: TRBV7-8
cdr3_aa: CASSLTAGVGKKLFF
cdr3_nt: TGTGCCAGCAGCCTCACGGCAGGGGTTGGTAAAAAACTGTTTTTT

d_call: TRBD2
j_call: TRBJ2-5
clone_size: NA
v_call: TRBV5-1
cdr3_aa: CASSDTDLAGDGETQYF
cdr3_nt: TGCGCCAGCAGCGACACGGACCTAGCGGGAGATGGAGAGACCCAGTACTTC

d_call: NA
j_call: TRBJ2-7
clone_size: NA
v_call: TRBV19
cdr3_aa: CASSMQGRDSSYEQYF
cdr3_nt: TGTGCCAGTAGTATGCAGGGGAGGGACAGCTCCTACGAGCAGTACTTC

d_call: TRBD2
j_call: TRBJ2-7
clone_size: NA
v_call: TRBV5-1
cdr3_aa: CASSLEPLAGGAYEQYF
cdr3_nt: TGCGCCAGCAGCCTCGAGCCCCTAGCGGGAGGCGCCTACGAGCAGTACTTC

d_call: NA
j_call: TRBJ1-1
clone_size: NA
v_call: TRBV18
cdr3_aa: CASSPPTQNTEAFF
cdr3_nt: TGTGCCAGCTCACCACCTACACAGAACACTGAAGCTTTCTTT

d_call: TRBD2
j_call: TRBJ2-3
clone_size: NA
v_call: TRBV5-1
cdr3_aa: CASSLTSGSLTDTQYF
cdr3_nt: TGCGCCAGCAGCTTGACTAGCGGGAGTTTGACAGATACGCAGTATTTT

d_call: NA
j_call: TRBJ2-1
clone_size: few
v_call: TRBV5-1
cdr3_aa: CASSLGPNNEQFF
cdr3_nt: TGCGCCAGCAGCTTGGGACCGAACAATGAGCAGTTCTTC

d_call: TRBD2
j_call: TRBJ2-7
clone_size: once
v_call: TRBV19
cdr3_aa: CASRTTGTSGIYEQYF
cdr3_nt: TGTGCCAGTAGAACCACCGGGACTAGCGGGATCTACGAGCAGTACTTC

d_call: NA
j_call: TRBJ1-3
clone_size: NA
v_call: TRBV5-1
cdr3_aa: CASSSATSGNTIYF
cdr3_nt: TGCGCCAGCAGCTCCGCCACCTCTGGAAACACCATATATTTT

d_call: NA
j_call: TRBJ2-1
clone_size: NA
v_call: TRBV4-1
cdr3_aa: CASSQFWNVVPGYMSSEQFF
cdr3_nt: TGCGCCAGCAGCCAATTTTGGAATGTGGTGCCGGGCTACATGTCGAGTGAGCAGTTCTTC

d_call: NA
j_call: TRBJ1-4
clone_size: many
v_call: TRBV28
cdr3_aa: CAISTGSATNEKLFF
cdr3_nt: TGTGCCATCTCGACAGGATCTGCAACTAATGAAAAACTGTTTTTT

d_call: NA
j_call: TRBJ2-3
clone_size: NA
v_call: TRBV6-5
cdr3_aa: CASSSVTLTDTQYF
cdr3_nt: TGTGCCAGCAGTTCCGTGACACTCACAGATACGCAGTATTTT

d_call: NA
j_call: TRBJ2-5
clone_size: NA
v_call: TRBV7-6
cdr3_aa: CASSPPSETQYF
cdr3_nt: TGTGCCAGCAGCCCCCCTAGCGAGACCCAGTACTTC

d_call: TRBD1
j_call: TRBJ1-2
clone_size: NA
v_call: TRBV7-2
cdr3_aa: CASSLSPGQANYGYTF
cdr3_nt: TGTGCCAGCAGCTTATCCCCCGGACAGGCGAACTATGGCTACACCTTC

d_call: TRBD2
j_call: TRBJ2-1
clone_size: NA
v_call: TRBV11-3
cdr3_aa: CATWREREANEQFF
cdr3_nt: TGTGCAACATGGAGGGAGCGGGAAGCTAATGAGCAGTTCTTC

d_call: TRBD1
j_call: TRBJ1-4
clone_size: once
v_call: TRBV29-1
cdr3_aa: CSVFGTGDEKLFF
cdr3_nt: TGCAGCGTTTTTGGGACAGGGGATGAAAAACTGTTTTTT

d_call: NA
j_call: TRBJ1-3
clone_size: NA
v_call: TRBV11-2
cdr3_aa: CASSLQEGNTIYF
cdr3_nt: TGTGCCAGCAGCTTACAGGAGGGAAACACCATATATTTT

d_call: TRBD1
j_call: TRBJ1-3
clone_size: NA
v_call: TRBV18
cdr3_aa: CASSQAIQGDGNTIYF
cdr3_nt: TGTGCCAGCTCTCAAGCAATACAGGGGGATGGAAACACCATATATTTT

d_call: TRBD2
j_call: TRBJ2-1
clone_size: NA
v_call: TRBV2
cdr3_aa: CASSGLAGAPNEQFF
cdr3_nt: TGTGCCAGCAGTGGACTAGCGGGAGCCCCAAATGAGCAGTTCTTC

d_call: TRBD1
j_call: TRBJ1-1
clone_size: NA
v_call: TRBV28
cdr3_aa: CASSQGYEAFF
cdr3_nt: TGTGCCAGCTCACAGGGGTATGAAGCTTTCTTT

d_call: NA
j_call: TRBJ2-7
clone_size: NA
v_call: TRBV15
cdr3_aa: CATSRGTDKGYEQYF
cdr3_nt: TGTGCCACCAGCAGGGGGACTGACAAAGGTTACGAGCAGTACTTC

d_call: NA
j_call: TRBJ1-3
clone_size: NA
v_call: TRBV7-8
cdr3_aa: CASSRSLGSSRGNTIYF
cdr3_nt: TGTGCCAGCAGCAGAAGTTTAGGGTCCTCAAGGGGAAACACCATATATTTT

d_call: NA
j_call: TRBJ2-2
clone_size: NA
v_call: TRBV5-1
cdr3_aa: CASSFSADANTGELFF
cdr3_nt: TGCGCCAGCAGTTTCAGCGCAGACGCGAACACCGGGGAGCTGTTTTTT

d_call: NA
j_call: TRBJ2-7
clone_size: few
v_call: TRBV25-1
cdr3_aa: CASSALSTGVSYEQYF
cdr3_nt: TGTGCCAGCAGTGCGTTATCAACGGGAGTGTCCTACGAGCAGTACTTC

d_call: NA
j_call: TRBJ1-5
clone_size: many
v_call: TRBV18
cdr3_aa: CASSPRQGNQPQHF
cdr3_nt: TGTGCCAGCTCACCGCGACAGGGCAATCAGCCCCAGCATTTT

d_call: NA
j_call: TRBJ2-4
clone_size: many
v_call: TRBV28
cdr3_aa: CASSPSLALGSKNIQYF
cdr3_nt: TGTGCCAGCAGTCCTAGCCTAGCCTTGGGATCCAAAAACATTCAGTACTTC

d_call: TRBD1
j_call: TRBJ2-3
clone_size: once
v_call: TRBV28
cdr3_aa: CASSFYDREFTDTQYF
cdr3_nt: TGTGCCAGCAGTTTCTATGACAGGGAGTTCACAGATACGCAGTATTTT

d_call: TRBD1
j_call: TRBJ1-4
clone_size: NA
v_call: TRBV28
cdr3_aa: CASSSSGTGLVGEKLFF
cdr3_nt: TGTGCCAGCAGTTCCTCCGGGACAGGGCTCGTGGGGGAAAAACTGTTTTTT

d_call: NA
j_call: TRBJ1-2
clone_size: once
v_call: TRBV7-9
cdr3_aa: CASSLSESSANYGYTF
cdr3_nt: TGTGCCAGCAGCTTAAGTGAGAGTTCCGCCAACTATGGCTACACCTTC

d_call: TRBD2
j_call: TRBJ2-1
clone_size: NA
v_call: TRBV11-2
cdr3_aa: CASSLQSTSGPDNEQFF
cdr3_nt: TGTGCCAGCAGCCTCCAGTCGACTAGCGGGCCAGACAATGAGCAGTTCTTC

d_call: NA
j_call: TRBJ2-7
clone_size: NA
v_call: TRBV19
cdr3_aa: CASSPREGTWGEQYF
cdr3_nt: TGTGCCAGTAGTCCACGAGAGGGGACTTGGGGCGAGCAGTACTTC

d_call: NA
j_call: TRBJ2-7
clone_size: NA
v_call: TRBV28
cdr3_aa: CATARGIAWGEQYF
cdr3_nt: TGTGCCACCGCCCGCGGGATTGCTTGGGGAGAGCAGTACTTC

d_call: TRBD2
j_call: TRBJ2-1
clone_size: NA
v_call: TRBV19
cdr3_aa: CASSSTSGINEQFF
cdr3_nt: TGTGCCAGTAGCAGCACTAGCGGGATCAATGAGCAGTTCTTC

d_call: NA
j_call: TRBJ1-1
clone_size: few
v_call: TRBV5-1
cdr3_aa: CASREGQWGTEAFF
cdr3_nt: TGCGCCAGCAGGGAGGGTCAGTGGGGCACTGAAGCTTTCTTT

d_call: NA
j_call: TRBJ2-7
clone_size: few
v_call: TRBV19
cdr3_aa: CASSIGSRESSYEQYF
cdr3_nt: TGTGCCAGTAGTATAGGGAGCAGGGAAAGCTCCTACGAGCAGTACTTC

d_call: NA
j_call: TRBJ1-2
clone_size: NA
v_call: TRBV6-5
cdr3_aa: CASSYSALRVGGYTF
cdr3_nt: TGTGCCAGCAGTTACTCGGCCTTGAGGGTAGGGGGCTACACCTTC

d_call: NA
j_call: TRBJ2-5
clone_size: once
v_call: TRBV7-7
cdr3_aa: CASSTGYQETQYF
cdr3_nt: TGTGCCAGCAGTACGGGGTACCAAGAGACCCAGTACTTC